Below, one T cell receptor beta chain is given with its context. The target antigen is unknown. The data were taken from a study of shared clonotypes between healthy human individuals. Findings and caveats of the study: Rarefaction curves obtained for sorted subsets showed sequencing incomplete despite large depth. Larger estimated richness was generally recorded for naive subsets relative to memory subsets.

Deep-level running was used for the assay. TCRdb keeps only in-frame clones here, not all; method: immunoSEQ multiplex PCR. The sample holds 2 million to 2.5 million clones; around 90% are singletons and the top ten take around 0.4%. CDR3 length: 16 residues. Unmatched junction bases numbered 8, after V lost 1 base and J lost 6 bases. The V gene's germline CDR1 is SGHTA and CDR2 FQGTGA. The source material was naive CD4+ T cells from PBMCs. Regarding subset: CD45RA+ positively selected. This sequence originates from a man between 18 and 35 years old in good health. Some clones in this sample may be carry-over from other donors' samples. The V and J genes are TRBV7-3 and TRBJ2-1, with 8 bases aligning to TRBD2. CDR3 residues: CASSLMMTSEINEQFF. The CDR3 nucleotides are TGTGCCAGCAGCTTAATGATGACTAGCGAGATCAATGAGCAGTTCTTC.